This T cell receptor (beta chain) came from a study of control samples from healthy donors and cancer patients. The CDR3 length is 13 residues. Trimming removed 4 bases from V and 3 bases from J, with 9 bases in between. Germline-derived CDR1 and CDR2 are SEHNR and FQNEAQ (reference sequence). Method: immunoSEQ multiplex PCR; TCRdb's copy keeps in-frame clones and lacks some. The sample carries roughly 90,000 clones, roughly 93% recorded once. The sequencing sample was made of blood. This rearrangement joins TRBV7-9 to TRBJ1-1, with a weak D call TRBD1 (6 bases). This receptor was obtained from a woman younger than 45 in good health. The CDR3 loop is CASSSQGHTEAFF. Written as DNA, the CDR3 is TGTGCCAGCAGCTCGCAGGGGCACACTGAAGCTTTCTTT.